These T cell receptor beta chains were read from a single sample in a study. Measured with immunoSEQ multiplex PCR; TCRdb has only the in-frame clones, and not every one. The table has 55,000 to 70,000 clones, 93% seen once. Sequencing input: PBMCs. The receptors stem from a man between 40 and 49 years old with rheumatoid arthritis. CDR3s include the opening cysteine and the closing phenylalanine or tryptophan. The D gene is left open where the match is weak. Clone size, where shown, is once, few, many, or a class for clones that have expanded.

cdr3_aa	cdr3_nt	v_call	d_call	cdr3_length	clone_size	j_call
CASSPGLLTYLNYGYTF	TGTGCCAGCAGTCCCGGACTGTTGACCTACCTGAACTATGGCTACACCTTC	TRBV6-2/TRBV6-3	.	17	few	TRBJ1-2
CASSLGQNQPQHF	TGTGCCAGCAGCTTGGGACAGAATCAGCCCCAGCATTTT	TRBV5-6	.	13	.	TRBJ1-5
CASSPLRTQKNTEAFF	TGTGCCAGCAGCCCACTCCGGACACAAAAGAACACTGAAGCTTTCTTT	TRBV28	.	16	.	TRBJ1-1
CASSRSGGAYNEQFF	TGTGCCAGCAGTCGTAGCGGGGGAGCCTACAATGAGCAGTTCTTC	TRBV27	TRBD2	15	.	TRBJ2-1
CAGTVKDQYF	TGTGCCGGGACTGTAAAAGACCAGTACTTC	TRBV30	.	10	once	TRBJ2-5
CASSKGHRGTEAFF	TGTGCCAGCAGCAAGGGACACCGGGGGACTGAAGCTTTCTTT	TRBV5-4	.	14	.	TRBJ1-1
CASSVEQGQTGELFF	TGTGCCAGCAGCGTAGAACAGGGGCAAACCGGGGAGCTGTTTTTT	TRBV9	TRBD1	15	.	TRBJ2-2
CASSSDLMVNEQFF	TGTGCCAGCAGCTCGGACCTTATGGTAAATGAGCAGTTCTTC	TRBV9	.	14	.	TRBJ2-1
CASSLIAGSYNEQFF	TGCGCCAGCAGCTTGATAGCGGGCTCCTACAATGAGCAGTTCTTC	TRBV5-1	TRBD2	15	.	TRBJ2-1
CASKNRDIYEQYF	TGTGCCAGCAAAAACCGGGACATCTACGAGCAGTACTTC	TRBV18	.	13	.	TRBJ2-7
CASSIRTGQGSTGELFF	TGTGCCAGTAGTATCAGGACGGGACAAGGGTCCACCGGGGAGCTGTTTTTT	TRBV19	.	17	.	TRBJ2-2
CASSVGGLAGRQETQYF	TGTGCCAGCAGCGTAGGGGGACTAGCGGGACGTCAAGAGACCCAGTACTTC	TRBV9	TRBD2	17	.	TRBJ2-5
CASQIHGGAGELFF	TGTGCCAGCCAAATTCATGGGGGGGCCGGGGAGCTGTTTTTT	TRBV27	TRBD2	14	.	TRBJ2-2
CASSVVITYNEQFF	TGTGCCAGCAGCGTAGTCATTACCTACAATGAGCAGTTCTTC	TRBV9	.	14	.	TRBJ2-1
CAWSFQGAGNQPQHF	TGTGCCTGGAGTTTCCAGGGGGCTGGCAATCAGCCCCAGCATTTT	TRBV30	TRBD1	15	once	TRBJ1-5
CASRKSTGTGGYEQYF	TGTGCCAGCAGAAAATCCACCGGGACAGGGGGCTACGAGCAGTACTTC	TRBV6-6	TRBD1	16	.	TRBJ2-7
CASSKGRTSGTYEQYF	TGTGCCAGCAGCAAAGGGCGGACTAGCGGAACCTACGAGCAGTACTTC	TRBV21-1	.	16	.	TRBJ2-7
CASSIRGGMDTQYF	TGTGCCAGTAGTATTCGGGGGGGCATGGATACGCAGTATTTT	TRBV19	TRBD2	14	.	TRBJ2-3
CASSIREQYSGANVLTF	TGTGCCAGTAGTATACGGGAGCAGTACTCTGGGGCCAACGTCCTGACTTTC	TRBV19	.	17	.	TRBJ2-6
CASSQGTSGRTDTQYF	TGCGCCAGCAGCCAAGGGACTAGCGGACGCACAGATACGCAGTATTTT	TRBV4-3	TRBD2	16	.	TRBJ2-3
CASSPKGAEAFF	TGTGCCAGCTCACCGAAGGGGGCTGAAGCTTTCTTT	TRBV18	.	12	.	TRBJ1-1
CASNTESYEQYF	TGCGCCAGCAACACGGAATCCTACGAGCAGTACTTC	TRBV5-1	.	12	.	TRBJ2-7
CASSPLGGNEKLFF	TGTGCCAGCAGCCCCCTTGGTGGGAATGAAAAACTGTTTTTT	TRBV9	.	14	.	TRBJ1-4
CASSQNYYGYTF	TGTGCCAGCAGCCAGAACTACTATGGCTACACCTTC	TRBV7-2	.	12	.	TRBJ1-2
CASSYWTDTQYF	TGTGCCAGCAGCTACTGGACCGATACGCAGTATTTT	TRBV7-2	.	12	.	TRBJ2-3
CASSPAGNTIYF	TGTGCCAGCAGCCCCGCGGGGAACACCATATATTTT	TRBV7-8	.	12	.	TRBJ1-3
CASRFSGQGMNTEAFF	TGTGCCAGTCGCTTTTCGGGACAGGGGATGAACACTGAAGCTTTCTTT	TRBV19	TRBD1	16	.	TRBJ1-1
CASSVGWAQETQYF	TGTGCCAGCAGCGTAGGATGGGCCCAAGAGACCCAGTACTTC	TRBV9	.	14	.	TRBJ2-5
CASSPTRASGNTIYF	TGTGCCAGCAGTCCAACCCGGGCCTCTGGAAACACCATATATTTT	TRBV28	.	15	.	TRBJ1-3
CASRTAGGSYEQYF	TGTGCCAGCAGGACGGCAGGGGGCTCCTACGAGCAGTACTTC	TRBV6-5	TRBD1	14	.	TRBJ2-7
CASTHRVGEKLFF	TGTGCCAGTACCCACAGGGTCGGTGAAAAACTGTTTTTT	TRBV19	.	13	.	TRBJ1-4
CASSFPVRHGYTF	TGTGCCAGCAGTTTCCCCGTCCGACACGGCTACACCTTC	TRBV28	.	13	.	TRBJ1-2
CASRLSGRGYGYTF	TGTGCCAGCAGGCTCTCTGGCAGGGGCTATGGCTACACCTTC	TRBV11-2	.	14	.	TRBJ1-2
CASSMGRPQTDTQYF	TGTGCCAGTAGTATGGGACGGCCACAGACAGATACGCAGTATTTT	TRBV19	.	15	.	TRBJ2-3
CASSSGPQPQHF	TGTGCCAGCAGTTCAGGGCCTCAGCCCCAGCATTTT	TRBV28	.	12	.	TRBJ1-5
CASSSGDSLVEQFF	TGTGCCAGCAGTTCCGGGGACAGCTTAGTTGAGCAGTTCTTC	TRBV27	TRBD1	14	.	TRBJ2-1
CASSLGSGASYNSPLHF	TGCGCCAGCAGCTTGGGGTCTGGGGCCTCCTATAATTCACCCCTCCACTTT	TRBV5-1	.	17	.	TRBJ1-6
CASSHYRVPSSGNTIYF	TGCGCCAGCAGCCATTACAGGGTACCCTCCTCTGGAAACACCATATATTTT	TRBV4-3	.	17	.	TRBJ1-3
CASSSQLKQGVYEQYF	TGTGCCAGCAGCTCCCAACTTAAACAGGGAGTCTACGAGCAGTACTTC	TRBV7-9	.	16	.	TRBJ2-7
CSVEVFTEAFF	TGCAGCGTTGAAGTTTTCACTGAAGCTTTCTTT	TRBV29-1	.	11	.	TRBJ1-1
CASSLGQNQPQHF	TGTGCCAGCAGCTTGGGACAGAATCAGCCCCAGCATTTT	TRBV7-3	TRBD1	13	once	TRBJ1-5
CASSVGRGRHTEAFF	TGTGCCAGCAGCGTAGGCAGGGGGCGGCACACTGAAGCTTTCTTT	TRBV9	TRBD1	15	.	TRBJ1-1
CASSPGAPPNYGYTF	TGCGCCAGCAGCCCGGGGGCACCTCCTAACTATGGCTACACCTTC	TRBV5-1	.	15	.	TRBJ1-2
CASSLAREGYTF	TGTGCCAGCAGTTTAGCGCGGGAGGGCTACACCTTC	TRBV12-3/TRBV12-4	.	12	.	TRBJ1-2
CASSYADRQGETQYF	TGTGCCAGCAGTTACGCGGACCGACAGGGAGAGACCCAGTACTTC	TRBV6-5	TRBD1	15	.	TRBJ2-5
CASSQAGHEQFF	TGTGCCAGCAGCCAAGCCGGCCATGAGCAGTTCTTC	TRBV3-1/TRBV3-2	.	12	.	TRBJ2-1